This T cell receptor beta chain came from a study of response to subunit inactivated influenza vaccine. Notes on the study in general: Authors suggested each seasonal flu vaccination may recruit only limited numbers of new T cells.

The germline V gene encodes CDR1 LNHDA and CDR2 SQIVND (reference sequence). V lost 5 bases, J lost 5 bases, and 9 bases stayed unmatched. The CDR3 is 14 amino acids. Each CDR3 protein gets one entry after TCRdb re-called the RT-PCR reads with MiXCR. The profile covers about 650,000 distinct CDR3 sequences, with around a sixth appearing a single time and around 10% taken by the ten largest. This clonotype was found a few times. Its antigen is not identified. Material: PBMCs from blood, obtained approximately 13 days after vaccination. This clonotype was obtained from a man aged 50 or older who received an inactivated influenza vaccine. The V and J genes are TRBV19 and TRBJ2-7, with 7 nucleotides matching TRBD1. The CDR3 loop is CASSPRQGRNEQYF. The CDR3 bases are TGTGCCAGTAGTCCCCGACAGGGAAGGAACGAGCAGTACTTC.